The 12 T cell receptor beta chains given below trace back to one sample, sequenced in a study of OX40 agonist ivuxolimab in advanced cancers. This table comes from immunoSEQ multiplex PCR, and its TCRdb copy is limited to in-frame clones, with some not included. The table has about 30,000 clones, more than 80% seen once; the top ten hold about 20%. This specimen consisted of CD4+ or CD8+ T cells sorted from blood, obtained in a trial of the OX40 agonist ivuxolimab. The receptor source for this set is an adult with an advanced solid tumor such as melanoma, head and neck, liver or kidney cancer.

This rearrangement joins TRBV6-1 to TRBJ2-1; a weak D match, TRBD1 (6 bases). The CDR3 sequence is 13 residues long. Germline V gives CDR1 MNHNS, CDR2 SASEGT. V dropped 6 bases and J dropped 2 bases, with 8 bases sitting between them. CDR3 coding DNA: TGTGCCAGCAGCCGGGACACCTACAATGAGCAGTTCTTC. It translates to CASSRDTYNEQFF.

The chain carries TRBV6-6 and TRBJ1-2, with no clear D. The CDR3 totals 16 residues. V dropped 0 bases and J dropped 6 bases, with 17 bases sitting between them. CDR1 and CDR2 (germline): MNHNY, SVGAGI (reference sequence). CDR3 sequence reads: CASSYSINMGLDGYTF. The CDR3 nucleotides read TGTGCCAGCAGTTACTCGATTAATATGGGTCTAGATGGCTACACCTTC.

This chain connects TRBV7-3 to TRBJ2-4, with TRBD1 identical over 11 bases. The CDR3 has 14 residues. V shed 4 bases and J 6 bases; nucleotides not matched to a gene: 2. CDR1 and CDR2 (germline): SGHTA, FQGTGA. CDR3 sequence reads: CASSSGTGGNIQYF. For the CDR3, the DNA is TGTGCCAGCAGCTCCGGGACAGGGGGAAACATTCAGTACTTC.

The chain links TRBV28 to TRBJ2-7; TRBD1 is a possible D gene (6 bases). V dropped 4 bases and J dropped 5 bases, with 18 bases sitting between them. The CDR3 contains 15 residues. Germline lookup yields CDR1 MDHEN and CDR2 SYDVKM. The CDR3 spells CASSSTGHRVNEQYF. The CDR3 bases are TGTGCCAGCAGTTCTACCGGGCACAGGGTAAACGAGCAGTACTTC.

The chain couples TRBV6-5 to TRBJ1-4; D is undetermined. The germline V gene encodes CDR1 MNHEY and CDR2 SVGAGI. The CDR3 runs 13 residues. V lost 8 bases and J 6 bases, leaving 13 bases between the germline ends. CDR3 in amino acids: CASGKLNDEKLFF. CDR3 nucleotide sequence: TGTGCCAGCGGGAAGTTAAATGATGAAAAACTGTTTTTT.

This chain joins TRBV6-5 and TRBJ2-1; tentative D call: TRBD1 (6 bases). This CDR3 region has 14 residues. Germline lookup yields CDR1 MNHEY and CDR2 SVGAGI. V shed 6 bases and J shed 7 bases, with 16 bases lying between them. DNA for the CDR3: TGTGCCAGCAGCTACAGGGACGGAAGGAATGAGCAGTTCTTC. Its translation is CASSYRDGRNEQFF.

The chain recombines TRBV6-4 with TRBJ2-7; possibly TRBD2 for D (5 bases). Trimming stripped 3 bases from V and 12 bases from J, with 24 bases between. CDR1 is MRHNA and CDR2 is SNTAGT in the germline V gene. This CDR3 spans 15 amino acids. CDR3 loop: CASSESFHIWRAAYF. The CDR3 DNA is TGTGCCAGCAGTGAAAGTTTCCATATATGGCGAGCGGCGTACTTC.

V gene TRBV9 combines with J gene TRBJ2-1; 11 nucleotides agree with TRBD2. The V and J ends lost 0 bases and 8 bases, in that order; junction bases with no gene match: 1. Germline V gives CDR1 SGDLS, CDR2 YYNGEE. This CDR3 has 14 amino acids. This chain's CDR3 is CASSVAGLADEQFF. The CDR3 nucleotides read TGTGCCAGCAGCGTAGCGGGACTAGCGGATGAGCAGTTCTTC.

The V gene is TRBV7-2, the J gene TRBJ1-3; D remains ambiguous. The CDR3 length is 14 residues. CDR1 SGHTA and CDR2 FQGNSA come from the germline V gene. V dropped 1 base and J dropped 2 bases, with 6 bases sitting between them. The CDR3 DNA reads TGTGCCAGCAGCTTAGGGAGGGCTGGAAACACCATATATTTT. Translating it yields CASSLGRAGNTIYF.

This clone was picked up a small number of times. The genes are TRBV28 and TRBJ1-1, with D unclear. The CDR3 runs 11 residues. Germline V gene lookup returns CDR1 MDHEN and CDR2 SYDVKM. Trimming left V 5 bases short and J 10 bases short, with 11 bases between. The chain's CDR3 is CASSARLAAFF. CDR3 DNA: TGTGCCAGCAGTGCCCGGCTAGCAGCTTTCTTT.

The rearrangement uses TRBV28 and TRBJ2-7; 8 bases are a match to TRBD1. Germline V gene data show CDR1 as MDHEN and CDR2 as SYDVKM. This CDR3 comprises 14 residues. J lost 5 bases, V lost 5 bases, and 8 bases had no gene match. The CDR3, as DNA: TGTGCCAGCAGTGGAAACAGGGGGGTCCACGAGCAGTACTTC. Translation: CASSGNRGVHEQYF.

CDR3 in amino acids: CAWRDRVTYEQYF. CDR3 nucleotide sequence: TGTGCCTGGAGGGACAGGGTGACGTACGAGCAGTACTTC. The V call is TRBV30, the J call TRBJ2-7; 8 bases line up with TRBD1. The CDR3 covers 13 residues. Germline CDR1 is GTSNPN and CDR2 is SVGIG (reference sequence). Unmatched junction bases numbered 5, after V lost 3 bases and J lost 4 bases.